The T cell receptor beta chain described here comes from a study of blood T cell repertoires in COVID-19. V lost 3 bases and J lost 1; bases outside the gene matches: 3. CDR3 length: 15 amino acids. Looked up from germline, CDR1 is SGDLS and CDR2 is YYNGEE. Repertoires were generated with immunoSEQ multiplex PCR, while TCRdb's copy carries only in-frame clones and drops some. Of roughly 150,000 clones listed, 80% to 90% are singletons. The source is a woman between 40 and 50 years old with acute or convalescent COVID-19. The chain links TRBV9 to TRBJ1-1, with 10 nucleotides matching TRBD1. The sample taken for sequencing was peripheral blood. CDR3 nucleotide sequence: TGTGCCAGCAGCGGCTGGGACAGGGGGAACACTGAAGCTTTCTTT. Translation gives CASSGWDRGNTEAFF.